The T cell receptor (beta chain) under discussion was sequenced for a study of spatial heterogeneity in lung cancer. Only a few counts were recorded for this clonotype. TCRdb reanalysed the 5' RACE reads using MiXCR and keeps one entry per CDR3 protein. The sample lists about 92,000 distinct CDR3 sequences, roughly 12% occurring once. Time point specified: sample taken at primary tumor resection. The 70 or so donors had untreated early-stage non-small cell lung cancer. V lost 5 bases and J 0 bases, leaving 14 bases between the germline ends. Germline-derived CDR1 and CDR2 are MNHNY and SVGAGI (reference sequence). There are 16 residues in the CDR3.

The rearrangement joins TRBV6-6 to TRBJ1-5, with TRBD1 as a possible D gene (6 bases). This receptor was obtained from a male donor with early-stage non-small cell lung cancer. The starting material was PBMCs, obtained at surgery. Written as DNA, the CDR3 is TGTGCCAGCAGTCACCACAGGGACACTAGCAATCAGCCCCAGCATTTT. It codes for CASSHHRDTSNQPQHF.